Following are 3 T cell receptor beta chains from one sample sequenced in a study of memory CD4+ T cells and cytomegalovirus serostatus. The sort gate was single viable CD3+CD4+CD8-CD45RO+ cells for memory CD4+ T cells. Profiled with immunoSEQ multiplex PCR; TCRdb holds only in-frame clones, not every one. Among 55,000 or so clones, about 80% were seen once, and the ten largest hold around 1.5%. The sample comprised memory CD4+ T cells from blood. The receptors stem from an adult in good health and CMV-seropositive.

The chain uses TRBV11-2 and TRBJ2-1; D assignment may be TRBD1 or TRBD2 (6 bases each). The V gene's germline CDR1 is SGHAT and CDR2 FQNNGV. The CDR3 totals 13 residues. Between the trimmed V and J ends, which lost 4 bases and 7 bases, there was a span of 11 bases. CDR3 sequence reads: CASSSQGRNEQFF. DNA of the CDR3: TGTGCCAGCAGCTCGCAGGGGAGGAATGAGCAGTTCTTC.

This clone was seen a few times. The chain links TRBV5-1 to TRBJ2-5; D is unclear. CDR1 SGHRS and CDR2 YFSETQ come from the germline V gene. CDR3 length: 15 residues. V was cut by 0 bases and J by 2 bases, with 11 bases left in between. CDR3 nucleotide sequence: TGCGCCAGCAGCTTGGCTCCACAGCCTCAAGAGACCCAGTACTTC. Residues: CASSLAPQPQETQYF.

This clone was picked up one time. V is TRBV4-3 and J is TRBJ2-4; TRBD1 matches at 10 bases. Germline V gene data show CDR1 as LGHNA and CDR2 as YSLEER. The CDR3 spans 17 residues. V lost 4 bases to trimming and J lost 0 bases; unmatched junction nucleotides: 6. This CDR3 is CASSPRTGGLAKNIQYF. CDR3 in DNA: TGCGCCAGCAGCCCAAGGACAGGGGGTTTAGCCAAAAACATTCAGTACTTC.